This T cell receptor (beta chain) was profiled in a study of blood T cell repertoires in COVID-19 (dated by TCRdb to 2019 to 2021). For the wider study: The collaborator samples originated in the United States, Italy and Spain and spanned the acute and convalescent phases of COVID-19. The material from the prospective study consisted of cDNA or gDNA derived from T cells, B-cell-depleted T cells, or PBMCs. Deeply sampled blood TCRbeta repertoires from subjects exposed to, actively infected with, or recovered from COVID-19 were included in the dataset. The repertoires were released in a freely available public database intended as a resource for research on the immune response to SARS-CoV-2. The samples were drawn from the first 160 participants of the ongoing ImmuneRACE study and from 1,254 subjects provided by 6 global collaborators. The sample metadata nearly always contained a de-identified subject ID, COVID-19 status, age in years and sex. Where available, HLA class I and class II types were taken from metadata supplied by the sample provider and were not determined by assay-based typing. Points the paper makes about the study in general: The amount of clinical and demographic metadata varied by source and participant and was provided uncurated.

Each collaborating institution followed its own protocols to collect whole blood in K2EDTA tubes. For TCRbeta analysis, collaborators shipped samples in one of three forms: frozen whole blood, isolated PBMCs, or DNA extracted from either of those sample types. TCRbeta CDR3 regions were amplified from genomic DNA using the immunoSEQ Assay, a bias-controlled multiplex PCR. The published analysis was carried out like this. The number of nucleated cells in each sample was estimated from the amplification of reference gene primers within the assay. Sequence reads were collapsed and filtered to measure the absolute abundance of every unique TCRbeta CDR3 rearrangement. Productive Simpson clonality was computed per sample as the square root of Simpson's diversity index over productive rearrangements. This is the immuneACCESS table as TCRdb keeps it, with only in-frame sequences that have V and J called. A part of the clones is gone; compared with another copy, unresolved V genes explain less than half, and the rest is unexplained. The DNA was the basis for D and trimming; V, J and clone size are from that table. The sample contains roughly 100,000 clones, around 94% of them found a single time. The ten largest clones represent about 5.7% of the sample.

To note about this clone: The specificity of this receptor is unknown. Qualities for individual bases were not recorded, and no much larger clone is one base off.

V ends up 5 bases short and J 11 bases short, with an unmatched junction base count of 19. Sequences LNHDA (CDR1) and SQIVND (CDR2) are obtained from the germline V gene (reference sequence). The cysteine opens and the phenylalanine closes a CDR3 of 17 amino acids. Just the 51-base CDR3 DNA is kept, in frame starting at base 1. The source is a man aged 45-65 years with active COVID-19. The specimen was peripheral blood. Recombination joined TRBV19 with TRBJ2-1; 9 middle bases align to TRBD2. The nucleotide sequence is given as TGTGCCAGTAGTTCTCAGCCACTAGCGGGTTACACCATCAAGCAGTTCTTC. This sequence encodes CASSSQPLAGYTIKQFF.